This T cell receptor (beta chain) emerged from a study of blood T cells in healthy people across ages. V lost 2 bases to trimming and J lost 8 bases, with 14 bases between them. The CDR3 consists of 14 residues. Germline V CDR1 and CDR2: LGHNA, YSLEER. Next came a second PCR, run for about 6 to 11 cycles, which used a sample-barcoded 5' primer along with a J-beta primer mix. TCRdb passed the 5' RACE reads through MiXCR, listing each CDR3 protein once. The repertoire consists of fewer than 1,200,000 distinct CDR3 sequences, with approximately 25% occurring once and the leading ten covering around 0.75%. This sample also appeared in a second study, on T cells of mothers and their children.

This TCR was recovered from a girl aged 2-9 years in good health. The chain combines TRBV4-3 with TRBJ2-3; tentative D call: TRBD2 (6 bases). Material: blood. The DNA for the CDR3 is TGCGCCAGCAGCCAATACACGGCGGAGGGTACGCAGTATTTT. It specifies CASSQYTAEGTQYF.